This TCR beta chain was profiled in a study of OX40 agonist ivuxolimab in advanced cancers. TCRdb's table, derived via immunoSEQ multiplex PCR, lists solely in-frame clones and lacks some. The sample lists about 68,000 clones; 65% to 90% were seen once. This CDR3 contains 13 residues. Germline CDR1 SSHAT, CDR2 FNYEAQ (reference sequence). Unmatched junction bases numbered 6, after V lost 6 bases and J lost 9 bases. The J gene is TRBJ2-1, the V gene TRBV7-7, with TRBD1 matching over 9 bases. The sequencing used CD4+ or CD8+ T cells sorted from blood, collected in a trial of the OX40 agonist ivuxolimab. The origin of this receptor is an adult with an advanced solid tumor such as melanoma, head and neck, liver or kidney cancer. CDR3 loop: CASSQGQGGEQFF. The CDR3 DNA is TGTGCCAGCAGTCAGGGACAGGGCGGTGAGCAGTTCTTC. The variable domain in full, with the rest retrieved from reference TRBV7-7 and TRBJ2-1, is GAGVSQSPRYKVTKRGQDVTLRCDPISSHATLYWYQQALGQGPEFLTYFNYEAQPDKSGLPSDRFSAERPEGSISTLTIQRTEQRDSAMYRCASSQGQGGEQFFGPGTRLTVL.